A single sample gave rise to the 2 T cell receptor beta chains below, sequenced in a study of identical twins. TCRdb ran MiXCR on the 5' RACE reads and lists one entry per CDR3 protein. The sample consists of some 250,000 distinct CDR3 sequences, roughly 13% of them appearing once. Another study also made use of these data, one on yellow fever vaccine responses in identical twins.

Specimen: memory (CD45RO+) T cells sorted from blood. All receptors derive from a young woman in good health.

The genes are TRBV7-9 and TRBJ2-7; D may be TRBD2 (6 bases). The CDR3 is 14 residues long. V was cut by 5 bases and J by 0 bases, with 11 bases left in between. Germline-derived CDR1 and CDR2 are SEHNR and FQNEAQ (reference sequence). The CDR3 sequence: CASSRSGPSYEQYF. The CDR3 DNA reads TGTGCCAGCAGCCGAAGCGGGCCCTCCTACGAGCAGTACTTC.

The V and J genes are TRBV20-1 and TRBJ1-6, with a possible D match to TRBD1 (5 bases). The CDR3 is 13 residues long. V lost 7 bases to trimming and J lost 7 bases, with 14 bases between them. The germline V gene encodes CDR1 DFQATT and CDR2 SNEGSKA (reference sequence). The CDR3 bases are TGCAGTGTCACAGGCCAGGAAAATTCACCCCTCCACTTT. It encodes CSVTGQENSPLHF.